This TCR beta chain was documented in a study of a mutant IDH1 vaccine in newly diagnosed glioma. Study-level information: First vaccine doses came 4-6 weeks after radiotherapy alone, or with temozolomide cycles. Treatment recipients were about 60% male and around 40% female, and their mean age was about 39 years.

A word on this clone: Its antigen is not known.

The CDR3 runs 15 residues. The V end lost 8 bases, the J end lost 0 bases, and 14 bases lay between the germline ends. Germline V CDR1 and CDR2: MNHNY, SVGAGI (reference sequence). Profiled with immunoSEQ multiplex PCR; TCRdb holds only in-frame clones, not every one. The sample lists some 30,000 clones; around 90% were seen once. Indicated time point: week 5, during vaccination. Every vaccine dose comprised 300 ug of mutant IDH1 20-mer peptide plus topical imiquimod. Regarding the study as a whole: Pseudoprogression seemed unrelated to changes in top peripheral T cell clonotypes. In just under 95% of patients, immune responses induced by the vaccine occurred.

The sequencing used PBMCs, collected from a glioma patient whose treatment included an IDH1 peptide vaccine. The chain links TRBV6-6 to TRBJ1-5, with D perhaps matching TRBD1 (5 bases). The TCR originated in a man between 18 and 35 years old with glioma. CDR3 nucleotides: TGTGCCAGCTCGCCATGGGGGAATAGCAATCAGCCCCAGCATTTT. It yields the protein CASSPWGNSNQPQHF.